The 25 T cell receptor beta chains below were found in one sample sequenced in a study of lymphopenia after photon versus proton radiotherapy. The table came from immunoSEQ multiplex PCR; TCRdb's copy has only in-frame clones and leaves some out. The table includes 40,000 or so clones, 80% to 95% detected once. Specimen: peripheral blood, collected from a patient treated with photon-based radiotherapy. The origin of the receptors is a man between 60 and 75 years old with cholangiocarcinoma.

This rearrangement joins TRBV7-2 to TRBJ2-7; tentative D call: TRBD2 (6 bases). There are 14 residues in the CDR3. The V gene lost 3 bases and the J gene lost 2 bases, with 11 bases spanning the gap. CDR1 and CDR2 from the germline V gene are SGHTA and FQGNSA. The DNA for the CDR3 is TGTGCCAGCAGCTTGGGACTTCAGACCTACGAGCAGTACTTC. Encoded protein: CASSLGLQTYEQYF.

The chain links TRBV5-6 to TRBJ2-5; the match to TRBD1 covers 8 bases. The CDR3 extends over 15 amino acids. The V segment lost 3 bases and the J segment 2 bases; nucleotides outside the gene matches: 6. Germline-derived CDR1 and CDR2 are SGHDT and YYEEEE. The CDR3 region is CASSYGQGLQETQYF. The CDR3 DNA reads as TGTGCCAGCAGCTATGGACAGGGTCTACAAGAGACCCAGTACTTC.

The chain combines TRBV7-9 with TRBJ1-2, with D tentatively TRBD1 (6 bases). Germline loops: CDR1 SEHNR, CDR2 FQNEAQ (reference sequence). This CDR3 has 15 amino acids. The V gene lost 5 bases and the J gene lost 7 bases, with 20 bases spanning the gap. CDR3: CASSSSDRTWGGYTF. The CDR3 nucleotides read TGTGCCAGCAGCAGCTCCGACAGGACCTGGGGTGGCTACACCTTC.

The chain uses TRBV9 and TRBJ2-3, with TRBD2 identical over 10 bases. V shed 3 bases, J shed 2 bases, and the junction held 3 bases outside the gene matches. The CDR3 has 15 residues. Germline V lookup: CDR1 SGDLS, CDR2 YYNGEE. CDR3 amino acids: CASSAGLADTDTQYF. CDR3 nucleotides: TGTGCCAGCAGCGCCGGACTAGCGGACACAGATACGCAGTATTTT.

The chain recombines TRBV7-2 with TRBJ2-2, with D possibly being TRBD1 (6 bases). The germline V and J ends were trimmed by 5 bases and 3 bases, with 10 bases remaining between them. Per the germline V gene, CDR1 is SGHTA and CDR2 is FQGNSA. The CDR3 is made up of 14 amino acids. The CDR3 DNA sequence: TGTGCCAGCAGCAAGCGGACAGACACCGGGGAGCTGTTTTTT. Residues: CASSKRTDTGELFF.

In its sample, this clone was seen once. The chain carries TRBV5-1 and TRBJ2-6; TRBD2 agrees at 9 bases. Unmatched junction bases numbered 3, after V lost 1 base and J lost 1 base. Germline V gene data show CDR1 as SGHRS and CDR2 as YFSETQ. The CDR3 is made up of 17 amino acids. CDR3 sequence (DNA): TGCGCCAGCAGCTTGACTAGCGGGTCGTCTGGGGCCAACGTCCTGACTTTC. Residues: CASSLTSGSSGANVLTF.

The CDR3 here is CASSLPLAGYNEQYF. Here the CDR3 DNA reads TGTGCCAGCTCACTACCCTTAGCAGGGTACAACGAGCAGTACTTC. This sequence joins TRBV18 and TRBJ2-7; TRBD1 is a possible D gene (5 bases). Trimming pared 4 bases from V and 5 bases from J, leaving 18 bases between. This CDR3 spans 15 amino acids. CDR1 and CDR2 from the germline V gene are KGHSH and LQKENI.

The rearrangement uses TRBV7-3 and TRBJ2-6, with D uncertain. CDR1 and CDR2 (germline): SGHTA, FQGTGA. V lost 6 bases, J lost 2 bases, and 5 bases lay in between. There are 13 residues in the CDR3. This CDR3 reads CASSPTGANVLTF. The CDR3 DNA sequence: TGTGCCAGCAGTCCGACTGGGGCCAACGTCCTGACTTTC.

V and J are TRBV9 and TRBJ1-4; D is unresolved. Trimming took 0 bases from V and 8 from J, leaving 23 bases between them. This CDR3 spans 18 amino acids. The V gene's germline CDR1 is SGDLS and CDR2 YYNGEE. The CDR3 reads CASSVGLGDGVRGEKLFF. CDR3 coding DNA: TGTGCCAGCAGCGTAGGGCTCGGGGATGGCGTCAGAGGCGAAAAACTGTTTTTT.

V is TRBV2 and J is TRBJ1-2, with D maybe TRBD1 (5 bases). Trimming pared 2 bases from V and 1 base from J, leaving 11 bases between. The CDR3 has 15 amino acids. In germline, CDR1 is SNHLY, CDR2 FYNNEI. The CDR3 nucleotides are TGTGCCAGCAGTGAAATGGGGGTCGGTAACTATGGCTACACCTTC. It translates to CASSEMGVGNYGYTF.

The count of this clone is one. The chain is built from TRBV28 and TRBJ1-1, with D tentatively TRBD1 (5 bases). The length of the CDR3 is 14 residues. Germline CDR1 and CDR2: MDHEN and SYDVKM. V was pared by 2 bases and J by 7 bases, with 14 bases between. CDR3 region: CASSLGGNQGEAFF. In nucleotides, the CDR3 is TGTGCCAGCAGTTTAGGGGGGAACCAGGGTGAAGCTTTCTTT.

The rearrangement links TRBV29-1 to TRBJ2-3; no definite D call. Germline-derived CDR1 and CDR2 are SQVTM and ANQGSEA. Trimming removed 0 bases from V and 3 bases from J, with 7 bases in between. CDR3 length equals 13 residues. The CDR3 nucleotides are TGCAGCGTTGAAGATACAGTGACAGATACGCAGTATTTT. This encodes CSVEDTVTDTQYF.

This clone showed up just once. This chain joins TRBV5-4 and TRBJ2-5; 7 bases match TRBD1. J lost 5 bases, V lost 4 bases, and 11 bases had no gene match. The germline CDR1 and CDR2 sequences are SGHNT and YYREEE (reference sequence). This CDR3 is built from 15 residues. The CDR3 reads CASSLGQRNWETQYF. The DNA of the CDR3 is TGTGCCAGCAGCCTGGGACAGCGAAATTGGGAGACCCAGTACTTC.

This clone was recorded only once. The chain is built from TRBV6-5 and TRBJ2-1; 11 nucleotides match TRBD1. Germline values: CDR1 MNHEY, CDR2 SVGAGI. The CDR3 contains 15 residues. V lost 5 bases and J lost 7; bases outside the gene matches: 7. CDR3 DNA sequence: TGTGCCAGCAGTCCTGATCGGGACAGGGGGAATGAGCAGTTCTTC. This codes for CASSPDRDRGNEQFF.

This chain connects TRBV5-5 to TRBJ2-3; perhaps D is TRBD1 or TRBD2 (5 bases each). From germline, CDR1 is SGHKS and CDR2 YYEKEE (reference sequence). Trimming took 5 bases from V and 3 from J, leaving 10 bases between them. The CDR3 is made up of 13 amino acids. CDR3 sequence: CASRLEGTDTQYF. The DNA of the CDR3 is TGTGCCAGCAGACTAGAGGGGACAGATACGCAGTATTTT. The full variable domain, its missing parts supplied by reference TRBV5-5 and TRBJ2-3, is DAGVTQSPTHLIKTRGQQVTLRCSPISGHKSVSWYQQVLGQGPQFIFQYYEKEERGRGNFPDRFSARQFPNYSSELNVNALLLGDSALYLCASRLEGTDTQYFGPGTRLTVL.

The genes are TRBV19 and TRBJ1-1, with D possibly matching TRBD1 (6 bases). The germline V gene has CDR1 LNHDA and CDR2 SQIVND (reference sequence). V gave up 7 bases and J gave up 4 bases, with 10 bases separating them. The CDR3 sequence is 12 residues long. The CDR3 DNA sequence: TGTGCCAGTATCGGGGGGGCCACTGAAGCTTTCTTT. Translating it yields CASIGGATEAFF.

The CDR3 spells CATSRDPAYEQYF. The CDR3 bases are TGTGCCACCAGCAGAGATCCCGCCTACGAGCAGTACTTC. The V gene is TRBV15, the J gene TRBJ2-7, with D uncertain. The V and J ends lost 0 bases and 2 bases respectively, with 5 bases between them. The germline V gene encodes CDR1 LNHNV and CDR2 YYDKDF (reference sequence). CDR3 length: 13 amino acids.

The chain couples TRBV10-2 to TRBJ1-1, with D maybe TRBD1 (5 bases). The V and J ends lost 5 bases and 2 bases respectively, with 12 bases between them. Per the germline V gene, CDR1 is WSHSY and CDR2 is SAAADI. The CDR3 contains 14 residues. The CDR3: CASSPSGLNTEAFF. CDR3 nucleotides: TGCGCCAGCAGTCCTTCAGGGCTAAACACTGAAGCTTTCTTT.

The rearrangement links TRBV29-1 to TRBJ2-6; no reliable D call. Germline V gene sequence: CDR1 SQVTM, CDR2 ANQGSEA. V lost 4 bases and J 5 bases, leaving 9 bases between the germline ends. The CDR3 spans 13 residues. In DNA form, the CDR3 reads TGCAGCGTTGCAGCCATATGGGCCAACGTCCTGACTTTC. This translates into CSVAAIWANVLTF.

The chain joins TRBV7-9 to TRBJ2-1; possibly TRBD1 for D (6 bases). Trimming removed 5 bases at V and 10 bases at J, with 12 bases between. CDR1 and CDR2 from the germline V gene are SEHNR and FQNEAQ (reference sequence). The CDR3 runs 12 residues. CDR3 sequence reads: CASSQQGLEQFF. The CDR3 bases are TGTGCCAGCAGCCAACAGGGCTTAGAGCAGTTCTTC.

V gene TRBV7-9 combines with J gene TRBJ1-1, with D uncertain. V was trimmed by 5 bases and J by 1 base, leaving 8 bases between them. Per the germline V gene, CDR1 is SEHNR and CDR2 is FQNEAQ (reference sequence). The CDR3 is 13 residues long. The CDR3 here is CASSLLGNTEAFF. The DNA of the CDR3 is TGTGCCAGCAGCCTCCTCGGGAACACTGAAGCTTTCTTT.

With respect to this clone: The junction does not match germline at one end; this may be a read error. The V call is TRBV7-9, the J call TRBJ2-7; D call uncertain. The CDR3 extends over 15 amino acids. CDR1 and CDR2 (germline): SEHNR, FQNEAQ (reference sequence). In DNA, the CDR3 is TGTGCCGGCAGCTCGTCTGCTTTCTCCTCCTACGAGCAGTACTTC. Translated: CAGSSSAFSSYEQYF.

The chain uses TRBV5-4 and TRBJ1-2; TRBD1 matches at 9 bases. This CDR3 is built from 13 residues. Germline V gives CDR1 SGHNT, CDR2 YYREEE (reference sequence). The ends lost 9 bases at V and 10 bases at J; junction bases unmatched: 13. The chain's CDR3 is CATNGPDRGFYTF. Here the CDR3 DNA reads TGTGCCACCAATGGTCCGGACAGGGGCTTCTACACCTTC.

The gene calls are TRBV28 and TRBJ2-3; TRBD2 matches at 7 bases. V dropped 8 bases and J dropped 4; count of bases not matched to a gene: 9. Germline loops: CDR1 MDHEN, CDR2 SYDVKM. CDR3 size: 14 residues. CDR3 bases: TGTGCCAGCGAGTTTGGGGGGGAGGCAGATACGCAGTATTTT. It codes for CASEFGGEADTQYF.

The gene calls are TRBV5-1 and TRBJ2-1, with TRBD1 matching over 7 bases. The CDR3 sequence is 16 residues long. V was clipped by 4 bases and J by 0 bases; unmatched bases: 7. CDR1 is SGHRS, CDR2 YFSETQ, per germline. The chain's CDR3 is CASSPGTVSSYNEQFF. The CDR3 DNA sequence: TGCGCCAGCAGCCCTGGGACAGTAAGCTCCTACAATGAGCAGTTCTTC.